This TCR beta chain was identified in a study of early T cells in non-severe SARS-CoV-2 infection. Study-level information: The input, bulk RNA from unsorted whole blood, was sequenced, and chains were unpaired. Findings and limits, study-wide: VDJdb-based annotation leaned toward anti-spike CD8 responses and missed private and CD4 specificities.

Unique molecular identifiers tagged individual cDNA molecules. In TCRdb, the 5' RACE reads were re-called with MiXCR into one record per CDR3 protein. The sample carries around 70,000 distinct CDR3 sequences, 15% to 17% recorded once. Turning to this clonotype: The antigen remains unidentified.

The V end lost 0 bases, the J end lost 0 bases, and 9 bases lay between the germline ends. The CDR3 is 15 residues long. CDR1 SGDLS and CDR2 YYNGEE come from the germline V gene. This clonotype originated in an adult who was a healthcare worker with PCR-confirmed SARS-CoV-2 infection or an uninfected control (not recorded which). The chain recombines TRBV9 with TRBJ2-5; D is perhaps TRBD2 (5 bases). Sequenced material: whole blood. CDR3 sequence reads: CASSVGERHQETQYF. CDR3 DNA: TGTGCCAGCAGCGTAGGAGAGCGGCACCAAGAGACCCAGTACTTC.